The subject of this entry is one T cell receptor (beta chain). Samples came from axillary lymph nodes draining the breast cancer. This specimen comes from a study of breast tumors, draining lymph nodes, adjacent tissues. TCRdb recomputed calls from the multiplex PCR reads with MiXCR, one row per CDR3 protein. The sample consists of under 150,000 distinct CDR3 sequences, 20% of them appearing once. V dropped 3 bases and J dropped 0 bases, with 11 bases sitting between them. This CDR3 has 16 amino acids. The germline V gene encodes CDR1 KGHSH and CDR2 LQKENI. What was sequenced was axillary lymph node tissue. The sequence was collected from a female donor with breast cancer. Some clones in this sample may be carry-over from other donors' samples. The J gene is TRBJ2-2, the V gene TRBV18; D gene uncertain. The CDR3 loop reads CASSPFLGTNTGELFF. CDR3 in DNA: TGTGCCAGCTCACCGTTCCTAGGTACGAACACCGGGGAGCTGTTTTTT.